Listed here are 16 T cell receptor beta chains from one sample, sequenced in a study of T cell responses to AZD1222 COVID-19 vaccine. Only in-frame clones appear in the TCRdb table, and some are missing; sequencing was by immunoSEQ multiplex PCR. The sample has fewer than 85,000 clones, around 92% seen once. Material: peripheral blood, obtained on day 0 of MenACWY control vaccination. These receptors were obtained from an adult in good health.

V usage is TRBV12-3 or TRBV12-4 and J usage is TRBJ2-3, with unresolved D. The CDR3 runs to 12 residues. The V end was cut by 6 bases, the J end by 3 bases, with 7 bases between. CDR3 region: CASRADTDTQYF. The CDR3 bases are TGTGCCAGCAGGGCCGATACAGATACGCAGTATTTT.

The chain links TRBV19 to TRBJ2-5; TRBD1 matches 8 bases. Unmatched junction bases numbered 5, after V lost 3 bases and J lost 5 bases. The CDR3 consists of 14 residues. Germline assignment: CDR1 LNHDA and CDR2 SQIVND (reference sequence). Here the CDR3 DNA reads TGTGCCAGTAGTATCCCCGACAGGGGTGAGACCCAGTACTTC. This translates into CASSIPDRGETQYF.

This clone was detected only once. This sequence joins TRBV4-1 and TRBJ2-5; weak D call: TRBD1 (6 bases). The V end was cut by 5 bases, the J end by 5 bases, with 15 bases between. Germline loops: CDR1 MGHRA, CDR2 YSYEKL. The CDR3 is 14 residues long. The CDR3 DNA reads TGCGCCAGCAGCTTTCAACAGGGTACCGAGACCCAGTACTTC. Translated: CASSFQQGTETQYF.

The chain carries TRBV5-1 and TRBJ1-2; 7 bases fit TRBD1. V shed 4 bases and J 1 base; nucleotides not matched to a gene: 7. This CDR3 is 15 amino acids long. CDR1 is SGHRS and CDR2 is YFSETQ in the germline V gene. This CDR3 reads CASSPGQANNYGYTF. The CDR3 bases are TGCGCCAGCAGCCCAGGACAGGCGAATAACTATGGCTACACCTTC.

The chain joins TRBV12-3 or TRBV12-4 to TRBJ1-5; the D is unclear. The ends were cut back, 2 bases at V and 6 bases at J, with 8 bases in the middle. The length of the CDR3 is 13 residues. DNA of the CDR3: TGTGCCAGCAGTTTAAGGGTCGGTCAGCCCCAGCATTTT. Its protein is CASSLRVGQPQHF.

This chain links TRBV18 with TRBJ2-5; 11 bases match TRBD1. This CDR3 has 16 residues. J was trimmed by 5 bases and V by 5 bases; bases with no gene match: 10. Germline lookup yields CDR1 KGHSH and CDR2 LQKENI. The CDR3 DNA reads TGTGCCAGCTCATCGGACAGGGGGCTTAGTAGGGAGACCCAGTACTTC. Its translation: CASSSDRGLSRETQYF.

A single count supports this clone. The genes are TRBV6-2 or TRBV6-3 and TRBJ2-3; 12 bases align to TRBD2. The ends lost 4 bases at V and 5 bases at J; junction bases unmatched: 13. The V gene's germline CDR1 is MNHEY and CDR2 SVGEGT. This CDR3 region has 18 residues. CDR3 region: CASSFHIASGGAVDTQYF. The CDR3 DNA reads TGTGCCAGCAGTTTCCACATCGCTAGCGGGGGGGCTGTAGATACGCAGTATTTT.

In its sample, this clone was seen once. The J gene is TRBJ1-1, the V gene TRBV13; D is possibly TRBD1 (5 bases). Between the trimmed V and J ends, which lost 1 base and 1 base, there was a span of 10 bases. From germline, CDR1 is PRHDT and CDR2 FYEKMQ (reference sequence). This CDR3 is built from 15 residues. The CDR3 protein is CASSLVGRPNTEAFF. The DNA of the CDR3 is TGTGCCAGCAGCTTAGTGGGACGACCGAACACTGAAGCTTTCTTT. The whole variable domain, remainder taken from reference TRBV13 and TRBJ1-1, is AAGVIQSPRHLIKEKRETATLKCYPIPRHDTVYWYQQGPGQDPQFLISFYEKMQSDKGSIPDRFSAQQFSDYHSELNMSSLELGDSALYFCASSLVGRPNTEAFFGQGTRLTVV.

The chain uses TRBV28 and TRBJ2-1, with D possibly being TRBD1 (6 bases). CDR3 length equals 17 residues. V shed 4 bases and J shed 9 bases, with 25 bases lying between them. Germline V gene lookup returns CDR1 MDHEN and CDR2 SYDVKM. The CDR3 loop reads CASSSRGGPPLSGEQFF. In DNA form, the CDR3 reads TGTGCCAGCAGTTCCCGTGGGGGCCCCCCCTTGTCAGGTGAGCAGTTCTTC.

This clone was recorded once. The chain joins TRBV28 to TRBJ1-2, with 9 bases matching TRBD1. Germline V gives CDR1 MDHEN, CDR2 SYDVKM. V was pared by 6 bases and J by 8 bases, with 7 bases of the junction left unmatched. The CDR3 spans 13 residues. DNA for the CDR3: TGTGCCAGCAGACTACAGGGGGCGCGAGGCTACACCTTC. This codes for CASRLQGARGYTF.

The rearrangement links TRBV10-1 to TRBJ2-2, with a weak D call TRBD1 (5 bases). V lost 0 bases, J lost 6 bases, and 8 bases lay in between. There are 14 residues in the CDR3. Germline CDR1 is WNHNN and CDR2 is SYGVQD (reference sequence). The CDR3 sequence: CASSESAGPGELFF. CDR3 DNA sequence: TGCGCCAGCAGTGAGTCAGCAGGGCCCGGGGAGCTGTTTTTT.

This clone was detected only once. Here the CDR3 DNA reads TGCGCCAGCAGCGAGGGCGGGGGTTCTGAAAAACTGTTTTTT. The encoded protein is CASSEGGGSEKLFF. The J gene is TRBJ1-4, the V gene TRBV5-1; TRBD1 is a possible D gene (5 bases). Trimming cost V 4 bases and J 7 bases, with 14 bases left between them. In germline, CDR1 is SGHRS, CDR2 YFSETQ. The CDR3 has 14 amino acids.

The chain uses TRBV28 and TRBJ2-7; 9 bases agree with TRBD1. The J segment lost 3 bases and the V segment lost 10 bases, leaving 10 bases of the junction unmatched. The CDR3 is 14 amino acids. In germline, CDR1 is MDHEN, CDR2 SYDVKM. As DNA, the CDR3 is TGTGCCATCGCCGGGACAGGGCATTACTACGAGCAGTACTTC. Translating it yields CAIAGTGHYYEQYF.

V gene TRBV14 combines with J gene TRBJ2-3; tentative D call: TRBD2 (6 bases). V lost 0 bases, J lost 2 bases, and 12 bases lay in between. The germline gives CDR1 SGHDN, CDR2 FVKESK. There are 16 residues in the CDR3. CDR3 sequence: CASSQDLGGITDTQYF. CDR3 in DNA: TGTGCCAGCAGCCAAGATCTCGGGGGAATCACAGATACGCAGTATTTT.

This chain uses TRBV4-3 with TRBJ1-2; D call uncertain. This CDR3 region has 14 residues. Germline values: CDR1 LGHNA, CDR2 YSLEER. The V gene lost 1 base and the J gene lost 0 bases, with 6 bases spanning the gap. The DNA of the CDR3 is TGCGCCAGCAGCCAAGGGCCCGCTAACTATGGCTACACCTTC. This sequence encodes CASSQGPANYGYTF.

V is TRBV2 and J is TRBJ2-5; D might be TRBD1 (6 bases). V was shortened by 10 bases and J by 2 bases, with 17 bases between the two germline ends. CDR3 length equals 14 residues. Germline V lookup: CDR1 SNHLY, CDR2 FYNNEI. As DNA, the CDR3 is TGTGCCACCAAACAGGGCCAACCACAAGAGACCCAGTACTTC. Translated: CATKQGQPQETQYF.